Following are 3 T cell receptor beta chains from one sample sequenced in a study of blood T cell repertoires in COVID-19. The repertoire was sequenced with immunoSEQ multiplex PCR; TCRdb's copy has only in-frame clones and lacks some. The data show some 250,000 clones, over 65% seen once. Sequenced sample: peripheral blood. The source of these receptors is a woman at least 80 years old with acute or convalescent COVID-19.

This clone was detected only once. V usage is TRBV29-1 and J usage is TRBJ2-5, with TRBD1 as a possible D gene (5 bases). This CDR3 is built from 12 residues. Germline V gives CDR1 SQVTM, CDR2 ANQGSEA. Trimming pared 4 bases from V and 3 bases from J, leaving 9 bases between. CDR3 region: CSVGQQKETQYF. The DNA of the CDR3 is TGCAGCGTTGGACAGCAGAAAGAGACCCAGTACTTC.

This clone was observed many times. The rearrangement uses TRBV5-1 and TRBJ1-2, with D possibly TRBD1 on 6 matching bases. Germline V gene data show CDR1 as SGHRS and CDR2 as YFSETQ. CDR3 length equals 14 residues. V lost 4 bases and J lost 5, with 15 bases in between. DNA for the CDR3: TGCGCCAGCAGCGGGGGCGCATGGTATTATGGCTACACCTTC. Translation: CASSGGAWYYGYTF.

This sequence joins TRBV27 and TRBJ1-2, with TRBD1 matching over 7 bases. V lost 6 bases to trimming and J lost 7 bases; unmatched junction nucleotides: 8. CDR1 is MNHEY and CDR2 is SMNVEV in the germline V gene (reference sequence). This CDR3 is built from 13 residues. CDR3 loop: CASSPQGLGGYTF. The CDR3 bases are TGTGCCAGCAGCCCACAGGGGTTGGGTGGCTACACCTTC.